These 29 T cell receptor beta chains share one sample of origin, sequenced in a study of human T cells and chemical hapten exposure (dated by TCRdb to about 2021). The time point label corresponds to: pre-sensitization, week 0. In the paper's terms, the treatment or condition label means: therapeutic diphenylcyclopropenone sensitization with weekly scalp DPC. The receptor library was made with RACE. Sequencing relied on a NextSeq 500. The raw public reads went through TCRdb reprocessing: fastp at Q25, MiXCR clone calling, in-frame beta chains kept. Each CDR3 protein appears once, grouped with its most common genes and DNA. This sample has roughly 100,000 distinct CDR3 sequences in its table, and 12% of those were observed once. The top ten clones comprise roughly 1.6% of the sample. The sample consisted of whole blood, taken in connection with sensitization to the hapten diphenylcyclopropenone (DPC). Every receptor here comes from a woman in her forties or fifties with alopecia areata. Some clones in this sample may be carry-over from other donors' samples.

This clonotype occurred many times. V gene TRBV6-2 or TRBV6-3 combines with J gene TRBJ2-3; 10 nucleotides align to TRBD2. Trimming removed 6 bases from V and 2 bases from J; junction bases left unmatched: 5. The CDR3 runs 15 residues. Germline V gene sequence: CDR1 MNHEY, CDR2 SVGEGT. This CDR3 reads CASREAGGVTDTQYF. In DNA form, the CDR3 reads TGTGCCAGCAGAGAAGCGGGAGGGGTCACAGATACGCAGTATTTT.

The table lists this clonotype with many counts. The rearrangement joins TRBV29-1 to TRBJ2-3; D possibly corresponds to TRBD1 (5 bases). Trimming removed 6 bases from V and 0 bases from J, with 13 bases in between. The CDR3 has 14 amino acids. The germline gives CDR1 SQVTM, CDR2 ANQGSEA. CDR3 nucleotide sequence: TGCAGCGTCGCCGCAGGGTATAGCACAGATACGCAGTATTTT. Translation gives CSVAAGYSTDTQYF.

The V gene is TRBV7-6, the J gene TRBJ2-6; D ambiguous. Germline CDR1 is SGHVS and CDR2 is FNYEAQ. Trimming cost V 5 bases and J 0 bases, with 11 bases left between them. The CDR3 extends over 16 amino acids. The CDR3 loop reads CASSPRVGSGANVLTF. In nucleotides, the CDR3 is TGTGCCAGCAGCCCAAGGGTGGGCTCTGGGGCCAACGTCCTGACTTTC. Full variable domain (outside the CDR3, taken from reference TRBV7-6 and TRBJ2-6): GAGVSQSPRYKVTKRGQDVALRCDPISGHVSLYWYRQALGQGPEFLTYFNYEAQQDKSGLPNDRFSAERPEGSISTLTIQRTEQRDSAMYRCASSPRVGSGANVLTFGAGSRLTVL.

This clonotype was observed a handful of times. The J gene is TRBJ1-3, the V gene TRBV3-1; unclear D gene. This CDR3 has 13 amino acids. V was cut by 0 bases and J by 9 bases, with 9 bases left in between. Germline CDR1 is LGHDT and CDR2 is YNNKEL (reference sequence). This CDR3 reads CASSQDLLSTIYF. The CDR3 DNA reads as TGTGCCAGCAGCCAAGATCTGCTTAGCACCATATATTTT.

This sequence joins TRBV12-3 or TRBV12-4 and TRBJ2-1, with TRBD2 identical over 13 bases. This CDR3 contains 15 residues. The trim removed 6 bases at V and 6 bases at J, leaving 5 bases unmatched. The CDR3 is CASSRTSGRANEQFF. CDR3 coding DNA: TGTGCCAGCAGCCGTACTAGCGGGAGGGCCAATGAGCAGTTCTTC.

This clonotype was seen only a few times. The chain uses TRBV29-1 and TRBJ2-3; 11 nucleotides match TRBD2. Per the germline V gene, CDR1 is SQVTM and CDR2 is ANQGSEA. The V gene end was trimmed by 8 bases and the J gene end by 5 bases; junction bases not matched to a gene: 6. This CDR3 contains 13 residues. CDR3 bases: TGCAGCCGTAGCGGGGGGGCCCAAGATACGCAGTATTTT. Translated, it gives CSRSGGAQDTQYF.

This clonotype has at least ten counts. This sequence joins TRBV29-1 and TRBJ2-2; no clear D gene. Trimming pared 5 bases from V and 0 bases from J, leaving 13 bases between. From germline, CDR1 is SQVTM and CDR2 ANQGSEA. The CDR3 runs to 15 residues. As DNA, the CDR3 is TGCAGCGTTAAAATCGACGAGACGAACACCGGGGAGCTGTTTTTT. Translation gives CSVKIDETNTGELFF.

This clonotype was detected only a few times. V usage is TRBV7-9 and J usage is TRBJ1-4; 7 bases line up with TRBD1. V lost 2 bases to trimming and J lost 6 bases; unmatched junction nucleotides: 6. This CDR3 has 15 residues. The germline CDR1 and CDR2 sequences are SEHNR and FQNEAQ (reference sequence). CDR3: CASSLRQGTHEKLFF. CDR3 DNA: TGTGCCAGCAGCTTACGACAGGGTACCCATGAAAAACTGTTTTTT.

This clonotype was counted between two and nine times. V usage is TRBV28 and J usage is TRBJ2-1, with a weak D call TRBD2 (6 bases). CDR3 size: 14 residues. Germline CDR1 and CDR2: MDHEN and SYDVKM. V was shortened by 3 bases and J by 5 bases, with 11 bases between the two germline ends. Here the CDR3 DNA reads TGTGCCAGCAGTTTCACCGGACTACACAATGAGCAGTTCTTC. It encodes CASSFTGLHNEQFF.

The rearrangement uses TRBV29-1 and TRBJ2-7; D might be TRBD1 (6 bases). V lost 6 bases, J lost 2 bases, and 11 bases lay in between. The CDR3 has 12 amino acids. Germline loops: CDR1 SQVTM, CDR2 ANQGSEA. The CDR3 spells CSVMGATYEQYF. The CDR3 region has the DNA TGCAGCGTGATGGGGGCGACCTACGAGCAGTACTTC.

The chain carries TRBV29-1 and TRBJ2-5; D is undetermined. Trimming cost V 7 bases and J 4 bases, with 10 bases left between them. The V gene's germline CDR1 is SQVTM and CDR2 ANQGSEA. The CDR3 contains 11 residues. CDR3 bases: TGCAGCGGTACTACCGTAGAGACCCAGTACTTC. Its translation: CSGTTVETQYF.

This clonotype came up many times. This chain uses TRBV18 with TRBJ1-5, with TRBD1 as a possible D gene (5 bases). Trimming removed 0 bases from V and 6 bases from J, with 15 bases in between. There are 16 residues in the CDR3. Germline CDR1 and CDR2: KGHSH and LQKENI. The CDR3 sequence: CASSPPGGVRLQPQHF. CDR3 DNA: TGTGCCAGCTCACCACCGGGGGGGGTTCGACTTCAGCCCCAGCATTTT.

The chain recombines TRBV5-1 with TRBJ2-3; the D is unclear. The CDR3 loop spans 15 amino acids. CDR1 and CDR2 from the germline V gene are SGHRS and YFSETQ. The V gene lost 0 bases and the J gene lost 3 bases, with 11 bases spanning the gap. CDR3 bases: TGCGCCAGCAGCTTGGCCGAGGAAGGGACAGATACGCAGTATTTT. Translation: CASSLAEEGTDTQYF.

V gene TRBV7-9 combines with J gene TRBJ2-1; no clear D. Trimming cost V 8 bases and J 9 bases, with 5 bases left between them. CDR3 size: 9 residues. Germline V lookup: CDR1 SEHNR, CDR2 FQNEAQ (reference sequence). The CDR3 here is CASGGEQFF. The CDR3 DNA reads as TGTGCCAGCGGCGGTGAGCAGTTCTTC.

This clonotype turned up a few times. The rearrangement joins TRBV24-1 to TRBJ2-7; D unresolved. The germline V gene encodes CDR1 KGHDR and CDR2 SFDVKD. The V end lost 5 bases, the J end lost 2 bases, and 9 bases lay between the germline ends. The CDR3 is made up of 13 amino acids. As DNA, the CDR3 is TGTGCCACCAGTGGGCAGAGTACCTACGAGCAGTACTTC. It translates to CATSGQSTYEQYF.

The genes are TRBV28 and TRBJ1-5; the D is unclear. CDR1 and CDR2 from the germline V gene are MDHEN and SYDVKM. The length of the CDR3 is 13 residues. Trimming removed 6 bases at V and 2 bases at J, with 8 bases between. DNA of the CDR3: TGTGCCAGCAGGGCCGGGGGCAATCAGCCCCAGCATTTT. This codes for CASRAGGNQPQHF.

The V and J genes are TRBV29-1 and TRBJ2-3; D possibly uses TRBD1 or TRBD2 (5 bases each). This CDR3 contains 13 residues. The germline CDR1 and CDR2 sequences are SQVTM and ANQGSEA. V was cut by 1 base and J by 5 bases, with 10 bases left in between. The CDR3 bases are TGCAGCGTTGAAGCCGGGGCGGGAGATACGCAGTATTTT. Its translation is CSVEAGAGDTQYF.

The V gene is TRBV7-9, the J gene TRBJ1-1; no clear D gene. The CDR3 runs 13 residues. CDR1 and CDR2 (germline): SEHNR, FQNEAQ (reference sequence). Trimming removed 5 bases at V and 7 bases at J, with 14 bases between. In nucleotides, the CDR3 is TGTGCCAGCAGCCCAGGCGGGAGCGGTGAAGCTTTCTTT. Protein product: CASSPGGSGEAFF.

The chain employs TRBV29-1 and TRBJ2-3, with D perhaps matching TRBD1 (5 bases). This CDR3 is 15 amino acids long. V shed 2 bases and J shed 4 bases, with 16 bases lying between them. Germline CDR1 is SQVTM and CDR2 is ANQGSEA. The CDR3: CSVERGSLLSDTQYF. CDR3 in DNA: TGCAGCGTTGAAAGGGGCTCCCTCCTCTCAGATACGCAGTATTTT.

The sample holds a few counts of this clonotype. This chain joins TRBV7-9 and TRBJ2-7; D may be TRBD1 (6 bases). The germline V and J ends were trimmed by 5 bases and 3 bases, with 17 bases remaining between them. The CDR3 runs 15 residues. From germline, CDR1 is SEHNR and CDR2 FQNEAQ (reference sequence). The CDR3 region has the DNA TGTGCCAGCAGCAGCCAGGGGTCCGAACTCTACGAGCAGTACTTC. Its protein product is CASSSQGSELYEQYF.

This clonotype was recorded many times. The CDR3 sequence is CASSPDGQGQSSIQYF. As DNA, the CDR3 is TGTGCCAGCAGCCCCGACGGACAGGGACAATCGAGCATTCAGTACTTC. The chain employs TRBV11-2 and TRBJ2-4; 8 bases line up with TRBD1. Losses at the gene ends were 5 bases for V and 9 bases for J; bases not matched to a gene: 15. This CDR3 contains 16 residues. The V gene's germline CDR1 is SGHAT and CDR2 FQNNGV.

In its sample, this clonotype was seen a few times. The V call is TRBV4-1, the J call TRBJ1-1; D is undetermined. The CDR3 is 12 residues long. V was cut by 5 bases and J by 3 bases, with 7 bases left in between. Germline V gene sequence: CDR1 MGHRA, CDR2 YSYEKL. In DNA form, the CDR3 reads TGCGCCAGCAGCAGCCCGTACACTGAAGCTTTCTTT. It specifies CASSSPYTEAFF.

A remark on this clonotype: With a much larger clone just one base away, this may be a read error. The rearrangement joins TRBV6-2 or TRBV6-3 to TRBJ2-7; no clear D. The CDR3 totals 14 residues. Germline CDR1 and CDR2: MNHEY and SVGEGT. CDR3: CPSRQQPLIYEQYF. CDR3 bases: TGTCCCAGCAGACAACAGCCTTTGATATACGAGCAGTACTTC.

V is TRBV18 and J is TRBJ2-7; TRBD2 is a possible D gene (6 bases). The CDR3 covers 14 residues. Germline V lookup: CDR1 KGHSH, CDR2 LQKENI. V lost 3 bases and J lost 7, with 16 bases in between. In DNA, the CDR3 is TGTGCCAGCTCACCCCCGGGACTCCGTTTGGAGCAGTACTTC. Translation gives CASSPPGLRLEQYF.

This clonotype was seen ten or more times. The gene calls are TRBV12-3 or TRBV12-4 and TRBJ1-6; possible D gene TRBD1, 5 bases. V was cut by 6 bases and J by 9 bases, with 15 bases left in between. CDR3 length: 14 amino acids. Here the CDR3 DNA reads TGTGCCAGCAGCTCGGGGCAGGGAGGTTCACCCCTCCACTTT. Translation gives CASSSGQGGSPLHF.

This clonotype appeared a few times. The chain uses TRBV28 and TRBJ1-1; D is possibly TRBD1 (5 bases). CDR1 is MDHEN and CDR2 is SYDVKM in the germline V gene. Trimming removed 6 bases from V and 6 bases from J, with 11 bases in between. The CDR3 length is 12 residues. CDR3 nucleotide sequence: TGTGCCAGCAGCGCAATGGGGGCTGAAGCTTTCTTT. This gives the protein CASSAMGAEAFF.

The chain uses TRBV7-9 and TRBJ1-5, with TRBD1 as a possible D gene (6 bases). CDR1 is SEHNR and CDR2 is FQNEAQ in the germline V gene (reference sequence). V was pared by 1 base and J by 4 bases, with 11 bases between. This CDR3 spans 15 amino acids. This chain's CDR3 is CASSLDGGRNQPQHF. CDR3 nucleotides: TGTGCCAGCAGCTTAGACGGGGGGCGGAATCAGCCCCAGCATTTT.

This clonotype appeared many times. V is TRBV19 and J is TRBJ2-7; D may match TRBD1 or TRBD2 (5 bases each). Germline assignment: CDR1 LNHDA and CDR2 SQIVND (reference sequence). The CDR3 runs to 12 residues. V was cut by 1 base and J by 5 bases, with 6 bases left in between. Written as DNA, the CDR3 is TGTGCCAGTAGTATAGGAGGGGACGAGCAGTACTTC. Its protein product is CASSIGGDEQYF.

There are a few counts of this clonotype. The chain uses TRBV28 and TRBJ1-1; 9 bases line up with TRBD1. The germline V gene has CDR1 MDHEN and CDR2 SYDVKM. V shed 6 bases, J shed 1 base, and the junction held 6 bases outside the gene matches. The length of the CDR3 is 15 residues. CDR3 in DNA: TGTGCCAGCAGGGGACCGGGACAGGGGAACACTGAAGCTTTCTTT. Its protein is CASRGPGQGNTEAFF.